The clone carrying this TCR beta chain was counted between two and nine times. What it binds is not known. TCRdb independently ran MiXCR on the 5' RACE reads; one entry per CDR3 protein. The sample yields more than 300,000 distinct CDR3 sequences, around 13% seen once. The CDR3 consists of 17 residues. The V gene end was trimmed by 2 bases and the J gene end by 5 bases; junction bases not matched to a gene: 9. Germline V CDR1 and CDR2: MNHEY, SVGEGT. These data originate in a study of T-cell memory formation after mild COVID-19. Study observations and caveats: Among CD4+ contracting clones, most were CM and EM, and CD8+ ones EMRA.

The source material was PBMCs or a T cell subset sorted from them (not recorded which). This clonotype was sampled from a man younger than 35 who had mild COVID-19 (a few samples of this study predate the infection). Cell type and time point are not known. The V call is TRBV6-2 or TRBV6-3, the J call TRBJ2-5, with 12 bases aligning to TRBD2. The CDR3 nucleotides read TGTGCCAGCAGTTACGATCTAGCGGGGGGGCCATGGGAGACCCAGTACTTC. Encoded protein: CASSYDLAGGPWETQYF.